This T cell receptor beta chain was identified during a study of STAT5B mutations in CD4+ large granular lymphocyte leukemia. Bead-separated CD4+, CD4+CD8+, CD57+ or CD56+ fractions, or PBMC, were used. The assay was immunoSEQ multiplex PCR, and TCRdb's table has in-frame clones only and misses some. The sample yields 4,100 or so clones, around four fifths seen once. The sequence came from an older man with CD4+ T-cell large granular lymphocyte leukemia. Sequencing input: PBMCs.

CDR3 region: CASSLVSGETYEQYF. For the CDR3, the DNA is TGTGCCAGCAGCCTTGTCTCAGGGGAAACCTACGAGCAGTACTTC. The V and J genes are TRBV7-8 and TRBJ2-7; D might be TRBD1 (6 bases). Germline V lookup: CDR1 SGHVS, CDR2 FQNEAQ. Between the trimmed V and J ends, which lost 5 bases and 2 bases, there was a span of 16 bases. The CDR3 extends over 15 amino acids. Combining the CDR3 with reference TRBV7-8 and TRBJ2-7 gives the whole variable domain GAGVSQSPRYKVAKRGQDVALRCDPISGHVSLFWYQQALGQGPEFLTYFQNEAQLDKSGLPSDRFFAERPEGSVSTLKIQRTQQEDSAVYLCASSLVSGETYEQYFGPGTRLTVT.